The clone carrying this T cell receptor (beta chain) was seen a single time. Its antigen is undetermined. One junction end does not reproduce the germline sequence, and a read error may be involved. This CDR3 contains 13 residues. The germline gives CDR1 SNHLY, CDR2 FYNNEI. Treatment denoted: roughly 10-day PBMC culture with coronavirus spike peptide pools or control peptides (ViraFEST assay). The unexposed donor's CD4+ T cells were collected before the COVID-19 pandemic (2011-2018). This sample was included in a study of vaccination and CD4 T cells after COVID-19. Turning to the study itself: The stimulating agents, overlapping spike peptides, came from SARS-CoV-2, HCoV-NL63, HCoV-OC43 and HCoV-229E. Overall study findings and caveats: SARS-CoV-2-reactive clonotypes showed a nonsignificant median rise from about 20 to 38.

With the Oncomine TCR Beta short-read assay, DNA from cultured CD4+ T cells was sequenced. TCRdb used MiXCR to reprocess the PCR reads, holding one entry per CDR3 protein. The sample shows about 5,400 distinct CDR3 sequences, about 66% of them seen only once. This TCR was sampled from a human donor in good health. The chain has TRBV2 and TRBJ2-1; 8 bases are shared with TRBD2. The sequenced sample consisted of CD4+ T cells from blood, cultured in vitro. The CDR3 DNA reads TGTGCCAGCAGTGAAAGCCAGCCGGGGGGGGTGGGGTTC. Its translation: CASSESQPGGVGF.